This T cell receptor (beta chain) stems from a study of cytomegalovirus exposure and HLA in healthy donors. The PCR had 60 Vbeta and 13 Jbeta primers. Clones were sequenced by immunoSEQ multiplex PCR, and TCRdb holds only the in-frame ones, with some missing. The sample shows approximately 180,000 clones, around 78% of them seen only once. Worth noting for this clone: Antigen specificity is unknown.

V was shortened by 5 bases and J by 2 bases, with 7 bases between the two germline ends. The CDR3 totals 13 residues. Looked up from germline, CDR1 is SEHNR and CDR2 is FQNEAQ (reference sequence). Study results and limitations: In terms of immune exposure information, only CMV serostatus was available. In a later analysis, donors in an Asian-associated ancestry cluster reportedly had fewer N-insertions in productive TCRs than the cohort mean. Earlier analysis looked at TCR beta V segments, and most were productive about 90% or about 30% of the time.

The sequenced sample consisted of PBMCs. The genes are TRBV7-9 and TRBJ2-1; no definite D call. This sequence originates from a woman aged 50 to 65 in good health and CMV-seropositive. The CDR3 DNA follows: TGTGCCAGCAGCCGGGTCACCTACAATGAGCAGTTCTTC. Its protein is CASSRVTYNEQFF.